The clone carrying this TCR beta chain was counted between two and nine times. TCR beta CDR3 region amplification was performed from RNA transcripts. When the TCR CDR3 underwent first-round RT-PCR, the HTBI primer set was used. TCRdb re-called the multiplex PCR reads through MiXCR, storing one row per CDR3 protein. The profile shows roughly 700,000 distinct CDR3 sequences, 14% of them singletons. The data were taken from a study of T cells in Graves' hyperthyroidism and ophthalmopathy. The clonotype was recovered from a woman younger than 35 with Graves' hyperthyroidism. The material sequenced was blood.

The CDR3 DNA is TGTGCCAGCAGCCAGCGGTCGCTTTTTCGAGGACTAGCGGGAGTACAAGAGACCCAGTACTTC. Protein: CASSQRSLFRGLAGVQETQYF. The chain has TRBV3-1 and TRBJ2-5; 13 bases align to TRBD2. The trim removed 3 bases at V and 2 bases at J, leaving 18 bases unmatched. The germline V gene has CDR1 LGHDT and CDR2 YNNKEL (reference sequence). This CDR3 contains 21 residues.